These 20 T cell receptor beta chains came from one sample sequenced in a study of identical twins. TCRdb analysed the 5' RACE reads with MiXCR anew, one entry per CDR3 protein. This table has 650,000 to 750,000 distinct CDR3 sequences, 21% appearing once. The data were also submitted as part of a second study, on T cells expressing NK-cell markers.

Sample: PBMCs. These receptors were collected from a woman in her late teens or twenties in good health.

This chain joins TRBV5-1 and TRBJ2-7; TRBD1 matches 10 bases. J lost 6 bases, V lost 4 bases, and 13 bases had no gene match. The germline V gene has CDR1 SGHRS and CDR2 YFSETQ. This CDR3 is built from 16 residues. DNA of the CDR3: TGCGCCAGCAGCCTCCCTGGAGGGACAGGGGAATCCGAGCAGTACTTC. Translation: CASSLPGGTGESEQYF.

The sample holds many counts of this clonotype. The gene calls are TRBV7-8 and TRBJ2-2; the D is unclear. CDR3 length equals 15 residues. V was clipped by 5 bases and J by 3 bases, with 13 bases between them. CDR1 is SGHVS and CDR2 is FQNEAQ in the germline V gene. CDR3 sequence: CASSLRASYTGELFF. CDR3 nucleotide sequence: TGTGCCAGCAGCCTGAGAGCCAGTTACACCGGGGAGCTGTTTTTT.

This clonotype was seen ten or more times. V is TRBV12-3 or TRBV12-4 and J is TRBJ2-7; unclear D gene. V lost 1 base and J lost 5, with 3 bases in between. The CDR3 has 11 residues. CDR3 in amino acids: CASSLDHEQYF. The CDR3 DNA reads TGTGCCAGCAGTTTAGACCACGAGCAGTACTTC.

The V and J genes are TRBV5-6 and TRBJ1-1; D gene uncertain. CDR1 and CDR2 (germline): SGHDT, YYEEEE. V was shortened by 4 bases and J by 1 base, with 11 bases between the two germline ends. The CDR3 is 14 amino acids. CDR3 sequence reads: CASSPFPGNTEAFF. The CDR3 DNA reads TGTGCCAGCAGCCCGTTCCCGGGGAACACTGAAGCTTTCTTT.

V is TRBV6-8 and J is TRBJ2-3, with 10 bases lining up with TRBD2. Germline CDR1 and CDR2: MNHGY and SAAAGT. This CDR3 is 18 amino acids long. With V trimmed by 2 bases and J by 4 bases, 12 bases remained unmatched. The CDR3 DNA sequence: TGTGCCAGCAGTTACCAGCGGGGGGGCCTTTCATTCTCAGATACGCAGTATTTT. Translating gives CASSYQRGGLSFSDTQYF.

This clonotype was counted a few times. The chain joins TRBV20-1 to TRBJ2-1; unclear D gene. The V and J ends lost 5 bases and 0 bases respectively, with 8 bases between them. Germline V gene lookup returns CDR1 DFQATT and CDR2 SNEGSKA (reference sequence). The CDR3 sequence is 13 residues long. CDR3 region: CSAPRDSYNEQFF. The CDR3 nucleotides are TGCAGTGCTCCACGAGACTCCTACAATGAGCAGTTCTTC.

In this sample, this clonotype turned up many times. The chain has TRBV7-2 and TRBJ1-6, with D unclear. Per the germline V gene, CDR1 is SGHTA and CDR2 is FQGNSA. This CDR3 contains 14 residues. V gave up 4 bases and J gave up 4 bases, with 8 bases separating them. The CDR3 nucleotides are TGTGCCAGCAGCTCCGGGCCTTATAATTCACCCCTCCACTTT. It is translated as CASSSGPYNSPLHF.

The sample holds many counts of this clonotype. This chain links TRBV12-3 or TRBV12-4 with TRBJ2-3; 7 bases are shared with TRBD1. V shed 6 bases, J shed 1 base, and the junction held 7 bases outside the gene matches. The CDR3 length is 15 residues. CDR3 protein: CASRYSQGGTDTQYF. The CDR3 region has the DNA TGTGCCAGCAGGTACAGTCAGGGGGGCACAGATACGCAGTATTTT.

This clonotype has a count of ten or more. The rearrangement joins TRBV12-3 or TRBV12-4 to TRBJ2-1; 7 nucleotides align to TRBD2. J lost 9 bases, V lost 6 bases, and 8 bases had no gene match. This CDR3 has 13 residues. This CDR3 is CASRSREVGEQFF. The CDR3 region has the DNA TGTGCCAGCAGATCCCGGGAGGTCGGTGAGCAGTTCTTC.

The rearrangement joins TRBV10-3 to TRBJ2-5, with a possible D match to TRBD1 (5 bases). The CDR3 runs 13 residues. Germline values: CDR1 ENHRY, CDR2 SYGVKD. The germline V and J ends were trimmed by 6 bases and 4 bases, with 12 bases remaining between them. CDR3 coding DNA: TGTGCCATCAGCCCCGGACAACGAGAGACCCAGTACTTC. It yields the protein CAISPGQRETQYF.

The chain links TRBV29-1 to TRBJ2-1; the D gene is possibly TRBD1 (5 bases). The CDR3 totals 10 residues. V dropped 8 bases and J dropped 5 bases, with 7 bases sitting between them. In germline, CDR1 is SQVTM, CDR2 ANQGSEA. The CDR3 is CSTRDNEQFF. The CDR3, as DNA: TGCAGCACCAGGGACAATGAGCAGTTCTTC.

The rearrangement uses TRBV6-5 and TRBJ2-3; 7 bases are a match to TRBD2. CDR1 and CDR2 (germline): MNHEY, SVGAGI. The CDR3 runs 16 residues. V lost 0 bases, J lost 8 bases, and 11 bases stayed unmatched. CDR3 in amino acids: CASSYSASGRLGTQYF. CDR3 coding DNA: TGTGCCAGCAGTTACTCGGCTAGCGGCCGTCTTGGTACGCAGTATTTT.

This clonotype occurred a few times. This chain connects TRBV12-3 or TRBV12-4 to TRBJ2-1, with a tentative D call TRBD2 (7 bases). Trimming removed 6 bases from V and 8 bases from J, with 23 bases in between. The CDR3 covers 16 residues. The CDR3: CASSPIAGGGADEQFF. CDR3 DNA sequence: TGTGCCAGCAGCCCCATAGCGGGTGGGGGGGCGGATGAGCAGTTCTTC.

CDR3 residues: CSIRWTDHYEQYF. DNA of the CDR3: TGCAGCATAAGGTGGACGGACCACTACGAGCAGTACTTC. The rearrangement links TRBV29-1 to TRBJ2-7; no firm D call. The germline V gene has CDR1 SQVTM and CDR2 ANQGSEA. CDR3 length: 13 residues. V was clipped by 8 bases and J by 3 bases, with 17 bases between them.

In its sample, this clonotype was seen once. V usage is TRBV6-1 and J usage is TRBJ2-7; 9 bases are shared with TRBD2. Germline loops: CDR1 MNHNS, CDR2 SASEGT. The CDR3 totals 16 residues. V shed 6 bases, J shed 6 bases, and the junction held 15 bases outside the gene matches. In DNA form, the CDR3 reads TGTGCCAGCAGCCGCTTAGGTTTAGCGGGAGCCCGCGAGCAGTACTTC. Residues: CASSRLGLAGAREQYF.

Regarding this clonotype: A read error may be the cause here, since a much bigger clone is one base away. The J gene is TRBJ2-5, the V gene TRBV9; no clear D. V lost 0 bases, J lost 4 bases, and 4 bases lay in between. From germline, CDR1 is SGDLS and CDR2 YYNGEE. This CDR3 has 12 amino acids. CDR3 protein: CASSVGRETQYF. CDR3 coding DNA: TGTGCCAGCAGCGTAGGGAGAGAGACCCAGTACTTC.

This clonotype appeared many times. The chain combines TRBV5-6 with TRBJ1-4; D is unclear. The germline gives CDR1 SGHDT, CDR2 YYEEEE. This CDR3 region has 15 residues. Deletions cut 0 bases from V and 0 bases from J, with 6 bases between. The CDR3 region is CASSLGGATNEKLFF. Written as DNA, the CDR3 is TGTGCCAGCAGCTTGGGCGGTGCAACTAATGAAAAACTGTTTTTT.

There are a few counts of this clonotype. Germline and junction disagree at one end, which may indicate a read error. The J gene is TRBJ2-1, the V gene TRBV7-9; TRBD2 aligns across 10 bases. The CDR3 spans 12 residues. Germline V gives CDR1 SEHNR, CDR2 FQNEAQ (reference sequence). Written as DNA, the CDR3 is TGTGCCAGCAGCCCCGCTAGCGGGAGTTCGATCTTC. This encodes CASSPASGSSIF.

The sample holds a few counts of this clonotype. V usage is TRBV4-2 and J usage is TRBJ2-7, with TRBD2 identical over 9 bases. CDR3 length: 16 amino acids. V gave up 1 base and J gave up 1 base; unmatched junction bases: 5. CDR1 is LGHNA and CDR2 is YNFKEQ in the germline V gene. CDR3 nucleotides: TGTGCCAGCAGCCAAGTACCGGGACTAGCATCCTACGAGCAGTACTTC. It specifies CASSQVPGLASYEQYF.

The chain carries TRBV5-6 and TRBJ2-7; TRBD1 matches 11 bases. The V gene end was trimmed by 4 bases and the J gene end by 6 bases; junction bases not matched to a gene: 6. This CDR3 is built from 14 residues. Germline V gene data show CDR1 as SGHDT and CDR2 as YYEEEE. For the CDR3, the DNA is TGTGCCAGCAGCAGCTGGACAGGGGGCTTCGAGCAGTACTTC. As protein: CASSSWTGGFEQYF.